What follows describes a single TCR beta chain. The data derive from a study of cytomegalovirus exposure and HLA in healthy donors. Germline CDR1 and CDR2: LNHDA and SQIVND (reference sequence). V lost 3 bases, J lost 5 bases, and 3 bases stayed unmatched. The CDR3 has 14 residues. Vbeta (60) and Jbeta (13) primers were used in the PCR. Libraries were prepared by immunoSEQ multiplex PCR; TCRdb keeps only in-frame clonotypes and omits some of them. Of some 97,000 clones in the sample, roughly 82% were seen once. Specimen: PBMCs. The TCR sequence derives from a woman under 30 in good health and CMV-seronegative. The chain uses TRBV19 and TRBJ2-7; 11 nucleotides align to TRBD2. CDR3 amino acids: CASSMLAGGHEQYF. DNA for the CDR3: TGTGCCAGTAGTATGTTAGCGGGAGGGCACGAGCAGTACTTC. Full variable domain (outside the CDR3, taken from reference TRBV19 and TRBJ2-7): DGGITQSPKYLFRKEGQNVTLSCEQNLNHDAMYWYRQDPGQGLRLIYYSQIVNDFQKGDIAEGYSVSREKKESFPLTVTSAQKNPTAFYLCASSMLAGGHEQYFGPGTRLTVT.